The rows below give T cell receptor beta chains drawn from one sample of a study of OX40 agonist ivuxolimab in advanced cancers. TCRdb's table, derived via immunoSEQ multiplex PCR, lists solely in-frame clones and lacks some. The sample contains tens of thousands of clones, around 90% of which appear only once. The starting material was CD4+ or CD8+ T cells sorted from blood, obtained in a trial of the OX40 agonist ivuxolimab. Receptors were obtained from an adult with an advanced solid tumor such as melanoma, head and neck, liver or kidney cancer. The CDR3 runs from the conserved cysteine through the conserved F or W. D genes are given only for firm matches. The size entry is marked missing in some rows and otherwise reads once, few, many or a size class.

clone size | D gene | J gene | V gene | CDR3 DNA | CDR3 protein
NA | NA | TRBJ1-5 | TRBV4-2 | TGTGCCAGCAGCCAAGAACGCAATCAGCCCCAGCATTTT | CASSQERNQPQHF
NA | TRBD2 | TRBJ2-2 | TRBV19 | TGTGCCAGTAGTATAGATGTTAGGACTAGCCCCGGGGAGCTGTTTTTT | CASSIDVRTSPGELFF
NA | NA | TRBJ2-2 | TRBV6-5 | TGTGCCAGCAGTTACAGGACAGCTAACACCGGGGAGCTGTTTTTT | CASSYRTANTGELFF
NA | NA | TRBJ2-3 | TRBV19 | TGTGCCAGTAGCCGGTGGAGCACAGATACGCAGTATTTT | CASSRWSTDTQYF
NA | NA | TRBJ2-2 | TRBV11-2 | TGTGCCAGCAGCTTTAGCGGATCGAACACCGGGGAGCTGTTTTTT | CASSFSGSNTGELFF
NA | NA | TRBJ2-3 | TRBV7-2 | TGTGCCAGCAGCTTAGCGCGAGTTTATACGCAGTATTTT | CASSLARVYTQYF
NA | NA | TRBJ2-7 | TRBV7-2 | TGTGCCAGCAGCTTATTACGGGTAGACGGAAACGAGCAGTACTTC | CASSLLRVDGNEQYF
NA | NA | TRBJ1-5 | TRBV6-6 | TGTGCCAGCAGTACGCACCGGGGGCCCCAGCATTTT | CASSTHRGPQHF
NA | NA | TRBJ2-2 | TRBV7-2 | TGTGCCAGCAGCCCGGGCCCATCGAACACCGGGGAGCTGTTTTTT | CASSPGPSNTGELFF
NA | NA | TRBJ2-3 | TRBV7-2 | TGTGCCAGCAGCTTAGTTGTGGACTCTTTAGATACGCAGTATTTT | CASSLVVDSLDTQYF
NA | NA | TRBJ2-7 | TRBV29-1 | TGCAGCGTTGAGGAGAATTACGAGCAGTACTTC | CSVEENYEQYF
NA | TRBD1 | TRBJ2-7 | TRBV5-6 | TGTGCCAGCAGCTCGGGACAGGGGAGAGTGTACGAGCAGTACTTC | CASSSGQGRVYEQYF
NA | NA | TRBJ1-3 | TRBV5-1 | TGCGCCAGCAGCTTGATAGGGGGATCTGGAAACACCATATATTTT | CASSLIGGSGNTIYF
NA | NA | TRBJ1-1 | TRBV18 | TGTGCCAGCTCACCAGTGCAGGGAGGATCGAACACTGAAGCTTTCTTT | CASSPVQGGSNTEAFF
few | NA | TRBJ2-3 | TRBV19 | TGTGCCAGTAGGAAGCGGCCAGATACGCAGTATTTT | CASRKRPDTQYF
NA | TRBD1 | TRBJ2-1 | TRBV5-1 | TGCGCCAGCAGCCGGGACAGGGGCCCGGGCAAATACAATGAGCAGTTCTTC | CASSRDRGPGKYNEQFF
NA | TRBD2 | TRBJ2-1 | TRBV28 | TGTGCCAGCAGCCCGACTTTCGGACTAGCGGGGGGTAATTACAATGAGCAGTTCTTC | CASSPTFGLAGGNYNEQFF
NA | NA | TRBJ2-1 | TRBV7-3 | TGTGCCAGCAGCTCCGTGGGGGGTCAACAATACAATGAGCAGTTCTTC | CASSSVGGQQYNEQFF
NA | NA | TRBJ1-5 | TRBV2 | TGTGCCAGCACTACCGGGGACGGACCCCAGCATTTT | CASTTGDGPQHF
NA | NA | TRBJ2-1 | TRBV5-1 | TGCGCCAGCAGTTTTCAAGGGAGCAATGAGCAGTTCTTC | CASSFQGSNEQFF
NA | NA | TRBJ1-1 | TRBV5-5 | TGTGCCAGCAGCCCGGCAGGCGGCGGTTACACTGAAGCTTTCTTT | CASSPAGGGYTEAFF
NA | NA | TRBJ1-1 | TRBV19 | TGTGCCAGTAGTATAGTCGGCGGGCAGGGCAACACTGAAGCTTTCTTT | CASSIVGGQGNTEAFF